This is a list of T cell receptor beta chains from one sample in a study of blood T cell repertoires in COVID-19. Clones were read by immunoSEQ multiplex PCR, and TCRdb kept only the in-frame ones, dropping some. The repertoire has roughly 380,000 clones, around 87% of them found once; the top ten carry 1% to 1.5%. Source material: PBMCs or T cells enriched from blood (not recorded which). Every receptor here comes from a man aged 25-45 years who had recovered from COVID-19. The CDR3 runs from the conserved cysteine through the conserved F or W. Each record gives: clone size, J gene, V gene, D gene, CDR3 protein, CDR3 DNA. A D gene is named only where the DNA matches it firmly. Clone size is given for some rows only: seen once, a few or many times, or a class if the clone is expanded.

clone size: .
J gene: TRBJ1-2
V gene: TRBV7-2
D gene: TRBD1
CDR3 protein: CASSYRQGNYGYTF
CDR3 DNA: TGTGCCAGCAGCTACCGACAGGGAAACTATGGCTACACCTTC

clone size: .
J gene: TRBJ1-6
V gene: TRBV5-1
D gene: .
CDR3 protein: CASSLVSRQLNSPLHF
CDR3 DNA: TGCGCCAGCAGCTTGGTCTCGCGACAGCTTAATTCACCCCTCCACTTT

clone size: once
J gene: TRBJ2-3
V gene: TRBV18
D gene: .
CDR3 protein: CASSPDKTSSTDTQYF
CDR3 DNA: TGTGCCAGCTCACCTGATAAGACATCTAGCACAGATACGCAGTATTTT

clone size: .
J gene: TRBJ1-6
V gene: TRBV5-1
D gene: .
CDR3 protein: CASSSEQTNSPLHF
CDR3 DNA: TGCGCCAGCAGCTCTGAACAGACTAATTCACCCCTCCACTTT

clone size: .
J gene: TRBJ1-6
V gene: TRBV28
D gene: .
CDR3 protein: CASSFKRGYSPLHF
CDR3 DNA: TGTGCCAGCAGTTTTAAAAGGGGCTATTCACCCCTCCACTTT

clone size: .
J gene: TRBJ1-2
V gene: TRBV29-1
D gene: .
CDR3 protein: CSVPRDTGINYGYTF
CDR3 DNA: TGCAGCGTACCCCGGGACACCGGAATAAACTATGGCTACACCTTC

clone size: few
J gene: TRBJ2-5
V gene: TRBV12-5
D gene: TRBD1
CDR3 protein: CASGLATGEGETQYF
CDR3 DNA: TGTGCTAGTGGTTTGGCGACAGGGGAAGGAGAGACCCAGTACTTC

clone size: few
J gene: TRBJ1-5
V gene: TRBV6-6
D gene: TRBD1
CDR3 protein: CASRSGTANQPQHF
CDR3 DNA: TGTGCCAGCAGGTCCGGGACAGCTAATCAGCCCCAGCATTTT

clone size: .
J gene: TRBJ1-1
V gene: TRBV30
D gene: .
CDR3 protein: CAWKAEGVVTEAFF
CDR3 DNA: TGTGCCTGGAAAGCAGAGGGAGTTGTCACTGAAGCTTTCTTT

clone size: .
J gene: TRBJ1-5
V gene: TRBV6-5
D gene: TRBD1
CDR3 protein: CASRGTGGNQPQHF
CDR3 DNA: TGTGCCAGCAGAGGGACAGGGGGCAATCAGCCCCAGCATTTT

clone size: .
J gene: TRBJ1-2
V gene: TRBV19
D gene: .
CDR3 protein: CASSFAYWDTDRTSYGYTF
CDR3 DNA: TGTGCCAGTAGTTTTGCCTACTGGGACACCGACAGGACCTCCTATGGCTACACCTTC

clone size: .
J gene: TRBJ2-7
V gene: TRBV12-5
D gene: TRBD2
CDR3 protein: CASGLAGGSAEQYF
CDR3 DNA: TGTGCTAGTGGGTTAGCGGGGGGAAGTGCCGAGCAGTACTTC

clone size: .
J gene: TRBJ2-5
V gene: TRBV5-1
D gene: .
CDR3 protein: CASSLEAETQYF
CDR3 DNA: TGCGCCAGCAGCTTGGAAGCCGAGACCCAGTACTTC

clone size: .
J gene: TRBJ1-1
V gene: TRBV5-6
D gene: TRBD1
CDR3 protein: CASSLTGAEAFF
CDR3 DNA: TGTGCCAGCAGCTTGACAGGGGCCGAAGCTTTCTTT

clone size: .
J gene: TRBJ2-3
V gene: TRBV12-5
D gene: .
CDR3 protein: CASGVPGSGHGTDTQYF
CDR3 DNA: TGTGCTAGTGGGGTCCCGGGTAGCGGTCACGGAACAGATACGCAGTATTTT

clone size: .
J gene: TRBJ2-7
V gene: TRBV18
D gene: .
CDR3 protein: CASSPDSGAEQYF
CDR3 DNA: TGTGCCAGCTCACCTGACTCTGGGGCCGAGCAGTACTTC

clone size: .
J gene: TRBJ1-2
V gene: TRBV19
D gene: TRBD1
CDR3 protein: CASTDHGDRAEGYTF
CDR3 DNA: TGTGCCAGTACTGACCACGGGGACAGGGCGGAAGGCTACACCTTC

clone size: .
J gene: TRBJ2-1
V gene: TRBV27
D gene: TRBD2
CDR3 protein: CASRSLAGGYNEQFF
CDR3 DNA: TGTGCCAGCAGGAGTCTAGCGGGGGGTTACAATGAGCAGTTCTTC

clone size: .
J gene: TRBJ1-2
V gene: TRBV15
D gene: .
CDR3 protein: CATSRDGESYGYTF
CDR3 DNA: TGTGCCACCAGCAGAGATGGGGAGTCCTATGGCTACACCTTC

clone size: .
J gene: TRBJ1-1
V gene: TRBV12-3/TRBV12-4
D gene: TRBD1
CDR3 protein: CASSSGQGAFF
CDR3 DNA: TGTGCCAGCAGTTCCGGACAGGGAGCTTTCTTT

clone size: .
J gene: TRBJ2-3
V gene: TRBV6-5
D gene: .
CDR3 protein: CASSYRGSTDTQYF
CDR3 DNA: TGTGCCAGCAGTTATAGGGGTAGCACAGATACGCAGTATTTT

clone size: .
J gene: TRBJ2-5
V gene: TRBV5-1
D gene: .
CDR3 protein: CASSLGGRETQYF
CDR3 DNA: TGCGCCAGCAGCTTAGGGGGTAGGGAGACCCAGTACTTC

clone size: .
J gene: TRBJ2-2
V gene: TRBV18
D gene: .
CDR3 protein: CASSPLKFPTNTGELFF
CDR3 DNA: TGTGCCAGCTCACCACTCAAATTCCCCACGAACACCGGGGAGCTGTTTTTT

clone size: .
J gene: TRBJ1-2
V gene: TRBV2
D gene: TRBD1
CDR3 protein: CATITSDRAVRSGYTF
CDR3 DNA: TGTGCCACCATTACGTCCGACAGGGCGGTTCGTTCTGGCTACACCTTC

clone size: .
J gene: TRBJ1-5
V gene: TRBV12-3/TRBV12-4
D gene: .
CDR3 protein: CASSLSQVQPQHF
CDR3 DNA: TGTGCCAGCAGTTTATCACAGGTTCAGCCCCAGCATTTT

clone size: .
J gene: TRBJ2-3
V gene: TRBV7-8
D gene: TRBD2
CDR3 protein: CASSPRLAGGPHTQYF
CDR3 DNA: TGTGCCAGCAGCCCGAGGCTAGCGGGGGGGCCGCATACGCAGTATTTT

clone size: .
J gene: TRBJ2-1
V gene: TRBV4-3
D gene: .
CDR3 protein: CASSPTDFYNEQFF
CDR3 DNA: TGCGCCAGCAGCCCGACAGATTTCTACAATGAGCAGTTCTTC

clone size: .
J gene: TRBJ1-2
V gene: TRBV10-2
D gene: TRBD1
CDR3 protein: CASSDAGTGTYGYTF
CDR3 DNA: TGCGCCAGCAGTGACGCCGGGACAGGGACCTATGGCTACACCTTC

clone size: .
J gene: TRBJ1-1
V gene: TRBV5-1
D gene: .
CDR3 protein: CASSPHRIDSEAFF
CDR3 DNA: TGCGCCAGCAGCCCTCATCGGATAGACAGTGAAGCTTTCTTT

clone size: .
J gene: TRBJ2-5
V gene: TRBV6-5
D gene: .
CDR3 protein: CASSSPRRETQYF
CDR3 DNA: TGTGCCAGCAGTTCACCCCGGAGAGAGACCCAGTACTTC

clone size: .
J gene: TRBJ2-2
V gene: TRBV12-3/TRBV12-4
D gene: .
CDR3 protein: CASTSGPTGELFF
CDR3 DNA: TGTGCCAGCACCTCAGGGCCCACCGGGGAGCTGTTTTTT

clone size: .
J gene: TRBJ2-7
V gene: TRBV10-3
D gene: TRBD1
CDR3 protein: CAITSGQGVLEQYF
CDR3 DNA: TGTGCCATCACCTCCGGACAGGGAGTCCTTGAGCAGTACTTC

clone size: .
J gene: TRBJ1-5
V gene: TRBV7-8
D gene: TRBD1
CDR3 protein: CASSLGQPNQPQHF
CDR3 DNA: TGTGCCAGCAGCCTGGGACAGCCAAATCAGCCCCAGCATTTT

clone size: .
J gene: TRBJ1-4
V gene: TRBV12-3/TRBV12-4
D gene: .
CDR3 protein: CASSFSGREKLFF
CDR3 DNA: TGTGCCAGCAGTTTCTCGGGGAGGGAAAAACTGTTTTTT

clone size: .
J gene: TRBJ1-2
V gene: TRBV29-1
D gene: TRBD1
CDR3 protein: CSVEVHSGGYGYTF
CDR3 DNA: TGCAGCGTTGAAGTACATTCAGGGGGCTATGGCTACACCTTC

clone size: .
J gene: TRBJ1-1
V gene: TRBV6-5
D gene: .
CDR3 protein: CASRRGIHTEAFF
CDR3 DNA: TGTGCCAGCAGAAGGGGGATTCACACTGAAGCTTTCTTT

clone size: .
J gene: TRBJ1-6
V gene: TRBV9
D gene: .
CDR3 protein: CASSAVLNSPLHF
CDR3 DNA: TGTGCCAGCAGCGCCGTACTAAATTCACCCCTCCACTTT

clone size: .
J gene: TRBJ1-6
V gene: TRBV5-1
D gene: TRBD1
CDR3 protein: CASSFTTSRLQGAKGNSPLHF
CDR3 DNA: TGCGCCAGCAGCTTCACTACCTCGCGTTTACAGGGGGCGAAAGGAAATTCACCCCTCCACTTT

clone size: .
J gene: TRBJ2-5
V gene: TRBV30
D gene: TRBD2
CDR3 protein: CAWNSGGETQYF
CDR3 DNA: TGTGCCTGGAATAGCGGGGGGGAGACCCAGTACTTC

clone size: .
J gene: TRBJ2-1
V gene: TRBV4-2
D gene: TRBD2
CDR3 protein: CASSPRLAGGLGQFF
CDR3 DNA: TGTGCCAGCAGCCCTAGACTAGCGGGGGGGCTGGGGCAGTTCTTC

clone size: .
J gene: TRBJ1-1
V gene: TRBV6-1
D gene: .
CDR3 protein: CASSEYGKENTEAFF
CDR3 DNA: TGTGCCAGCAGTGAATACGGGAAGGAGAACACTGAAGCTTTCTTT

clone size: .
J gene: TRBJ1-1
V gene: TRBV19
D gene: .
CDR3 protein: CASSISLNTEAFF
CDR3 DNA: TGTGCCAGTAGTATTAGCCTGAACACTGAAGCTTTCTTT

clone size: .
J gene: TRBJ1-2
V gene: TRBV10-3
D gene: .
CDR3 protein: CAISVRGAEGYTF
CDR3 DNA: TGTGCCATCAGTGTCCGGGGGGCCGAGGGCTACACCTTC

clone size: once
J gene: TRBJ2-5
V gene: TRBV12-5
D gene: .
CDR3 protein: CASGLVKGSGTQYF
CDR3 DNA: TGTGCTAGTGGTTTGGTAAAAGGTTCGGGGACCCAGTACTTC

clone size: .
J gene: TRBJ1-5
V gene: TRBV7-8
D gene: .
CDR3 protein: CASSLAFLNQPQHF
CDR3 DNA: TGTGCCAGCAGCTTAGCGTTCCTCAATCAGCCCCAGCATTTT

clone size: .
J gene: TRBJ2-1
V gene: TRBV7-2
D gene: .
CDR3 protein: CASSGTGNRNEQFF
CDR3 DNA: TGTGCCAGCAGCGGGACTGGGAATCGCAATGAGCAGTTCTTC

clone size: .
J gene: TRBJ1-2
V gene: TRBV7-9
D gene: .
CDR3 protein: CASSLGSGYGYTF
CDR3 DNA: TGTGCCAGCAGCTTGGGCAGCGGCTATGGCTACACCTTC

clone size: .
J gene: TRBJ1-2
V gene: TRBV30
D gene: .
CDR3 protein: CACGREAWDTF
CDR3 DNA: TGTGCCTGCGGCCGGGAAGCCTGGGACACCTTC

clone size: few
J gene: TRBJ1-5
V gene: TRBV10-2
D gene: TRBD1
CDR3 protein: CASSVNRGFQPQHF
CDR3 DNA: TGCGCCAGCAGTGTGAACAGGGGTTTCCAGCCCCAGCATTTT

clone size: few
J gene: TRBJ1-1
V gene: TRBV7-3
D gene: .
CDR3 protein: CASSRGGVNTEAFF
CDR3 DNA: TGTGCCAGTAGCAGGGGTGGGGTGAACACTGAAGCTTTCTTT

clone size: .
J gene: TRBJ1-2
V gene: TRBV5-1
D gene: .
CDR3 protein: CASSLYRGGYTF
CDR3 DNA: TGCGCCAGCAGCTTGTACCGCGGAGGCTACACCTTC

clone size: .
J gene: TRBJ1-2
V gene: TRBV9
D gene: TRBD1
CDR3 protein: CASSVQGTDYGYTF
CDR3 DNA: TGTGCCAGCAGCGTCCAGGGGACAGACTATGGCTACACCTTC

clone size: .
J gene: TRBJ2-1
V gene: TRBV4-2
D gene: .
CDR3 protein: CASSNGEQFF
CDR3 DNA: TGTGCCAGCAGCAACGGTGAGCAGTTCTTC

clone size: .
J gene: TRBJ2-7
V gene: TRBV27
D gene: TRBD1
CDR3 protein: CASSKQGAYEQYF
CDR3 DNA: TGTGCCAGCAGTAAACAGGGGGCTTACGAGCAGTACTTC

clone size: once
J gene: TRBJ1-2
V gene: TRBV6-5
D gene: .
CDR3 protein: CASSYSAGERSSF
CDR3 DNA: TGTGCCAGCAGTTACTCGGCCGGGGAACGGAGCTCCTTC

clone size: .
J gene: TRBJ2-2
V gene: TRBV3-1/TRBV3-2
D gene: .
CDR3 protein: CASSQSPWGVYTGELFF
CDR3 DNA: TGTGCCAGCAGCCAATCCCCTTGGGGGGTGTACACCGGGGAGCTGTTTTTT